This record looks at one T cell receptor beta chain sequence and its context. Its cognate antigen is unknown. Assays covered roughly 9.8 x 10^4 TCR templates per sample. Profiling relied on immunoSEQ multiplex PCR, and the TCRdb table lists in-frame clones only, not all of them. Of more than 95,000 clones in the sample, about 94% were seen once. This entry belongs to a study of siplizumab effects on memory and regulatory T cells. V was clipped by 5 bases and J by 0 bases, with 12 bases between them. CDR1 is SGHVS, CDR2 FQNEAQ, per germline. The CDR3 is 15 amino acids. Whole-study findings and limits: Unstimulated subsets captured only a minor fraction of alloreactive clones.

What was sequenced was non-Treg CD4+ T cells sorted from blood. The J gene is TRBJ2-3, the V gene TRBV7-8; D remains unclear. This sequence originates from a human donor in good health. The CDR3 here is CASSPAELSTDTQYF. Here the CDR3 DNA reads TGTGCCAGCAGCCCCGCCGAGTTGAGCACAGATACGCAGTATTTT.